The 23 T cell receptor beta chains reported below all come from one sample, sequenced in a study of cytomegalovirus exposure and HLA in healthy donors. The PCR was carried out with 60 Vbeta primers and 13 Jbeta primers. Sequencing was performed with immunoSEQ multiplex PCR; in TCRdb, only in-frame clones are kept and a portion is missing. In total, the table holds tens of thousands of clones. Input material: PBMCs. The receptors stem from a man aged 18 to 35 in good health and CMV-seropositive.

The chain employs TRBV6-6 and TRBJ2-1; 8 nucleotides match TRBD1. The CDR3 loop spans 14 amino acids. Losses at the gene ends were 5 bases for V and 6 bases for J; bases not matched to a gene: 6. Germline CDR1 is MNHNY and CDR2 is SVGAGI (reference sequence). The CDR3 region has the DNA TGTGCCAGCAGTCGAGACAGGGGTGCCAATGAGCAGTTCTTC. The encoded protein is CASSRDRGANEQFF.

The chain is built from TRBV6-1 and TRBJ2-7; TRBD1 matches 9 bases. The CDR3 consists of 16 residues. Germline CDR1 reads MNHNS; CDR2 reads SASEGT. Losses at the gene ends were 4 bases for V and 2 bases for J; bases not matched to a gene: 9. The DNA for the CDR3 is TGTGCCAGCAGTGCCTATTGGACAGGGGTAGCCTACGAGCAGTACTTC. Translating gives CASSAYWTGVAYEQYF.

The V call is TRBV28, the J call TRBJ2-7; 8 bases align to TRBD1. CDR1 and CDR2 (germline): MDHEN, SYDVKM. The CDR3 sequence is 16 residues long. V dropped 2 bases and J dropped 0; count of bases not matched to a gene: 6. The CDR3: CASSLDRGAVSYEQYF. The CDR3 DNA sequence: TGTGCCAGCAGTTTAGACAGGGGCGCAGTCTCCTACGAGCAGTACTTC.

CDR3 amino acids: CASSAGATEAFF. The DNA for the CDR3 is TGTGCCAGCAGCGCGGGAGCAACTGAAGCTTTCTTT. V and J are TRBV9 and TRBJ1-1; D gene uncertain. V was clipped by 3 bases and J by 5 bases, with 8 bases between them. Germline-derived CDR1 and CDR2 are SGDLS and YYNGEE. The CDR3 runs to 12 residues.

The chain has TRBV28 and TRBJ2-7; TRBD2 matches 8 bases. There are 15 residues in the CDR3. CDR1 is MDHEN and CDR2 is SYDVKM in the germline V gene. J was trimmed by 0 bases and V by 7 bases; bases with no gene match: 8. CDR3 nucleotide sequence: TGTGCCAGCACCCGGACTAGCCTCAGCTCCTACGAGCAGTACTTC. Translating it yields CASTRTSLSSYEQYF.

The gene calls are TRBV19 and TRBJ1-2, with 8 bases identical to TRBD1. This CDR3 has 15 amino acids. V trimming: 7 bases; J trimming: 4 bases; junction bases outside the gene matches: 11. Germline CDR1 reads LNHDA; CDR2 reads SQIVND (reference sequence). CDR3 nucleotides: TGTGCCAGTACCCCAAGCAGGGGGCACCTCTATGGCTACACCTTC. This encodes CASTPSRGHLYGYTF.

V and J are TRBV28 and TRBJ1-2, with D possibly TRBD1 on 6 matching bases. Looked up from germline, CDR1 is MDHEN and CDR2 is SYDVKM. Trimming pared 3 bases from V and 11 bases from J, leaving 13 bases between. This CDR3 has 12 amino acids. The CDR3 sequence: CASSFTGMRYTF. DNA of the CDR3: TGTGCCAGCAGTTTTACAGGGATGCGTTACACCTTC.

The chain combines TRBV6-5 with TRBJ2-5, with D uncertain. Matching the DNA end better, TRBJ2-7 makes the J call doubtful. In germline, CDR1 is MNHEY, CDR2 SVGAGI. The CDR3 is 14 amino acids. The CDR3 nucleotides are TGTGCCAGCAGTTACGCTGGAGACCTAGACGAGCAGTACTTC. Its protein is CASSYAGDLDEQYF.

The chain has TRBV5-1 and TRBJ1-2, with 9 nucleotides matching TRBD1. Germline assignment: CDR1 SGHRS and CDR2 YFSETQ. CDR3 length equals 13 residues. The V gene end was trimmed by 5 bases and the J gene end by 5 bases; junction bases not matched to a gene: 4. The CDR3, as DNA: TGCGCCAGCAGGACAGGGGGAGGATATGGCTACACCTTC. Its translation: CASRTGGGYGYTF. The full variable domain, rest sourced from reference TRBV5-1 and TRBJ1-2, is KAGVTQTPRYLIKTRGQQVTLSCSPISGHRSVSWYQQTPGQGLQFLFEYFSETQRNKGNFPGRFSGRQFSNSRSEMNVSTLELGDSALYLCASRTGGGYGYTFGSGTRLTVV.

CDR3: CASRGTGTDTQYF. Written as DNA, the CDR3 is TGCGCCAGCAGGGGGACTGGCACAGATACGCAGTATTTT. The V and J genes are TRBV5-1 and TRBJ2-3; tentatively, D is TRBD2 (6 bases). CDR3 length equals 13 residues. CDR1 is SGHRS and CDR2 is YFSETQ in the germline V gene. V was trimmed by 5 bases and J by 1 base, leaving 8 bases between them.

The rearrangement joins TRBV6-5 to TRBJ1-4; possibly TRBD1 for D (6 bases). V was shortened by 4 bases and J by 6 bases, with 9 bases between the two germline ends. CDR1 and CDR2 (germline): MNHEY, SVGAGI. The CDR3 contains 13 residues. Here the CDR3 DNA reads TGTGCCAGCAGTTTGACAGGTGATGAAAAACTGTTTTTT. Translation gives CASSLTGDEKLFF.

V gene TRBV4-1 combines with J gene TRBJ2-4; D possibly corresponds to TRBD2 (5 bases). Trimming removed 3 bases from V and 0 bases from J, with 12 bases in between. The V gene's germline CDR1 is MGHRA and CDR2 YSYEKL. CDR3 size: 16 residues. CDR3 DNA sequence: TGCGCCAGCAGCCAGCCGAGGGCAGCAGCCAAAAACATTCAGTACTTC. Translated: CASSQPRAAAKNIQYF.

The chain combines TRBV9 with TRBJ1-3, with TRBD1 identical over 7 bases. This CDR3 comprises 14 residues. The trim removed 3 bases at V and 2 bases at J, leaving 2 bases unmatched. Germline V gene sequence: CDR1 SGDLS, CDR2 YYNGEE. The CDR3 nucleotides read TGTGCCAGCAGCGCCGGACAGGCTGGAAACACCATATATTTT. Translated: CASSAGQAGNTIYF.

The V gene is TRBV7-2, the J gene TRBJ1-2; 8 bases are a match to TRBD1. Germline CDR1 and CDR2: SGHTA and FQGNSA. The V segment lost 2 bases and the J segment 7 bases; nucleotides outside the gene matches: 9. The CDR3 runs 15 residues. Here the CDR3 reads CASSLISAGGLGYTF. For the CDR3, the DNA is TGTGCCAGCAGCTTAATCTCGGCAGGGGGCCTTGGCTACACCTTC.

The genes are TRBV11-2 and TRBJ2-7, with TRBD1 identical over 8 bases. V was pared by 6 bases and J by 1 base, with 5 bases of the junction left unmatched. In germline, CDR1 is SGHAT, CDR2 FQNNGV. The CDR3 contains 14 residues. The CDR3 here is CASSEGQASYEQYF. The CDR3 DNA follows: TGTGCCAGCAGTGAGGGACAGGCTTCCTACGAGCAGTACTTC.

The V gene is TRBV6-1, the J gene TRBJ2-7, with D possibly matching TRBD2 (5 bases). V was pared by 1 base and J by 4 bases, with 14 bases between. The length of the CDR3 is 15 residues. CDR1 MNHNS and CDR2 SASEGT come from the germline V gene. CDR3 nucleotides: TGTGCCAGCAGTGAAGGTTCAGGCGACTATTACGAGCAGTACTTC. Amino acid sequence: CASSEGSGDYYEQYF.

This chain joins TRBV11-3 and TRBJ1-1; D call uncertain. This CDR3 is 13 amino acids long. Per the germline V gene, CDR1 is SGHNT and CDR2 is YENEEA. Deletions cut 2 bases from V and 1 base from J, with 5 bases between. The CDR3 DNA sequence: TGTGCCAGCAGCTTATGGGCGAACACTGAAGCTTTCTTT. Its translation is CASSLWANTEAFF.

Of note for this clone: Compared with germline, one end of the junction differs, possibly owing to a read error. This chain connects TRBV19 to TRBJ2-5; weak D call: TRBD2 (6 bases). The length of the CDR3 is 16 residues. CDR1 is LNHDA and CDR2 is SQIVND in the germline V gene (reference sequence). CDR3 nucleotides: TGTGCCAGTAGTATTTTGGAGGGGAAACGACAAGAGGCCCAGTACTTC. Its protein product is CASSILEGKRQEAQYF.

The gene calls are TRBV9 and TRBJ1-2, with no clear D. V lost 0 bases and J lost 4, with 10 bases in between. CDR1 is SGDLS, CDR2 YYNGEE, per germline. The CDR3 totals 14 residues. Written as DNA, the CDR3 is TGTGCCAGCAGCGTAGACAGAATCTTCTATGGCTACACCTTC. Translating it yields CASSVDRIFYGYTF.

As DNA, the CDR3 is TGTGCCAGCAGCTTCACACGACAGGAAGATACGCAGTATTTT. It yields the protein CASSFTRQEDTQYF. This rearrangement joins TRBV7-9 to TRBJ2-3; possible D gene TRBD1, 6 bases. This CDR3 is 14 amino acids long. Trimming cost V 3 bases and J 5 bases, with 12 bases left between them. In germline, CDR1 is SEHNR, CDR2 FQNEAQ (reference sequence).

The V gene is TRBV19, the J gene TRBJ2-7, with TRBD1 identical over 9 bases. This CDR3 is built from 14 residues. After removal of 7 bases from V and 1 base from J, the junction contained 5 bases not matched to a gene. Germline V gene data show CDR1 as LNHDA and CDR2 as SQIVND (reference sequence). The CDR3 is CASTTGTGSYEQYF. CDR3 in DNA: TGTGCCAGTACAACCGGGACAGGGTCCTACGAGCAGTACTTC.

The rearrangement uses TRBV5-4 and TRBJ2-3; D might be TRBD2 (5 bases). Germline values: CDR1 SGHNT, CDR2 YYREEE (reference sequence). V was cut by 6 bases and J by 4 bases, with 12 bases left in between. This CDR3 region has 13 residues. CDR3 loop: CASIRAGADTQYF. CDR3 bases: TGTGCCAGCATTCGTGCGGGTGCAGATACGCAGTATTTT.

This chain uses TRBV28 with TRBJ2-7; 7 nucleotides align to TRBD1. The V segment lost 5 bases and the J segment 1 base; nucleotides outside the gene matches: 8. Germline V gene data show CDR1 as MDHEN and CDR2 as SYDVKM. This CDR3 has 15 residues. For the CDR3, the DNA is TGTGCCAGCAGTCCGTCGACAGGGAAGTCCTACGAGCAGTACTTC. Translating gives CASSPSTGKSYEQYF.